Detailed here is one TCR beta chain. What it recognizes is unknown. This sample was included in a study of CD8 T cells in Susac syndrome. This CDR3 is built from 15 residues. After removal of 3 bases from V and 2 bases from J, the junction contained 5 bases not matched to a gene. Looked up from germline, CDR1 is DFQATT and CDR2 is SNEGSKA (reference sequence). With random hexamers, about 0.5 to 1 ug RNA was reverse transcribed. TCRdb independently ran MiXCR on the immunoSEQ multiplex PCR reads; one entry per CDR3 protein. In the table there are 130,000 to 150,000 distinct CDR3 sequences, 90% to 97% of which are singletons. Study-wide results and caveats: None of the CD4+ T cell repertoires in Susac syndrome showed clonal expansion.

CD8+ and CD4+ T cells from blood underwent TCR beta sequencing. V is TRBV20-1 and J is TRBJ2-7; 12 nucleotides align to TRBD2. The TCR was taken from a human donor with Susac syndrome. Specimen: CD4+ T cells from PBMCs. CDR3 DNA: TGCAGTGCTAGCTCAGGACTAGCGGGAACCTACGAGCAGTACTTC. Translating it yields CSASSGLAGTYEQYF.